This is a list of T cell receptor beta chains from one sample in a study of cytomegalovirus exposure and HLA in healthy donors. The data were produced by immunoSEQ multiplex PCR, yet TCRdb's version contains in-frame clones alone and is incomplete. The sample gives under 95,000 clones, approximately 93% of which show up once; approximately 3.3% is in the top ten. Sequencing was performed on PBMCs. These receptors were obtained from a woman between 18 and 29 years old in good health and CMV-seropositive. Each CDR3 is given with its conserved first and last residue. A D gene is named only where the DNA matches it firmly. Size is omitted from some rows. Given values are once, few, many or a class for expanded clones.

j_gene | v_gene | d_gene | abundance | CDR3nt | CDR3aa
TRBJ1-1 | TRBV7-9 | NA | once | TGTGCCAGCAGCTTAGCCATGACAGTCACTGAAGCTTTCTTT | CASSLAMTVTEAFF
TRBJ1-1 | TRBV6-1 | NA | NA | TGTGCCAGCACCCCCGTCGGGGGTGGCACTGAAGCTTTCTTT | CASTPVGGGTEAFF
TRBJ1-1 | TRBV6-6 | NA | NA | TGTGCCAGCAGTTACTCGGGGGGGCCGAACACTGAAGCTTTCTTT | CASSYSGGPNTEAFF
TRBJ2-1 | TRBV4-2 | NA | NA | TGTGCCAGCAGCCAAGGCGCTGAGCAGTTCTTC | CASSQGAEQFF
TRBJ2-1 | TRBV7-9 | NA | NA | TGTGCCAGCAGCTCCACCAACTCTGTTCGGGTATACAATGAGCAGTTCTTC | CASSSTNSVRVYNEQFF
TRBJ1-2 | TRBV5-1 | TRBD1 | NA | TGCGCCAGCAGACCTGACAGGGTAAATGGCTACACCTTC | CASRPDRVNGYTF
TRBJ1-2 | TRBV5-8 | NA | NA | TGTGCCAGCAGCTTGGACTCACACTATGGCTACACCTTC | CASSLDSHYGYTF
TRBJ2-7 | TRBV7-2 | TRBD2 | NA | TGTGCCAGCAGCTTAAGGACTAGCGGGATGTACGAGCAGTACTTC | CASSLRTSGMYEQYF
TRBJ2-3 | TRBV11-2 | TRBD2 | NA | TGTGCCAGCAGCCTAAGCGGGAGGGCCTCGGATACGCAGTATTTT | CASSLSGRASDTQYF
TRBJ1-3 | TRBV27 | NA | NA | TGTGCCAGCAGTTTACACCGACAGGGAAACACCATATATTTT | CASSLHRQGNTIYF
TRBJ2-3 | TRBV4-2 | TRBD1 | few | TGTGCCAGCAGCCCCGGACAGGGGGGTGCCACAGATACGCAGTATTTT | CASSPGQGGATDTQYF
TRBJ1-5 | TRBV6-1 | NA | NA | TGTGCCAGCAGTGAAATCTATCAGCCCCAGCATTTT | CASSEIYQPQHF
TRBJ2-3 | TRBV7-2 | TRBD2 | once | TGTGCCAGCAGCTTAGGTAGCGGGGGGTCGGGAGATACGCAGTATTTT | CASSLGSGGSGDTQYF
TRBJ2-2 | TRBV4-2 | NA | NA | TGTGCCAGCAGCCAAGATAATGAATATGAGGGTTCCCGCACCGGGGAGCTGTTTTTT | CASSQDNEYEGSRTGELFF
TRBJ1-6 | TRBV4-2 | NA | NA | TGTGCCAGCAGCCAAGATTCGGAGGGCCTGAGGTCACCCCTCCACTTT | CASSQDSEGLRSPLHF
TRBJ1-5 | TRBV28 | TRBD1 | NA | TGTGCCAGCAGTCCATTAAACAGGGGTGATAGCAATCAGCCCCAGCATTTT | CASSPLNRGDSNQPQHF
TRBJ1-3 | TRBV5-6 | TRBD1 | NA | TGTGCCAGCAGCGTGGGACAGGTTCGAAACACCATATATTTT | CASSVGQVRNTIYF
TRBJ2-7 | TRBV6-5 | NA | NA | TGTGCCAGCAGTTACTCTTCAGGGAACGAGCAGTACTTC | CASSYSSGNEQYF
TRBJ1-1 | TRBV11-2 | NA | NA | TGTGCCAGCAGCTTTATCACTGAAGCTTTCTTT | CASSFITEAFF
TRBJ2-7 | TRBV9 | TRBD1 | NA | TGTGCCAGCAGCGTAGGGGAGGGACAGGGGGTGTGGGAGCAGTACTTC | CASSVGEGQGVWEQYF
TRBJ1-1 | TRBV9 | NA | once | TGTGCCAGCAGCGTTACAGAAAACACTGAAGCTTTCTTT | CASSVTENTEAFF
TRBJ1-5 | TRBV5-6 | TRBD1 | NA | TGTGCCAGCAGCTTGGGACAGGGGGCCGCTTCGAATCAGCCCCAGCATTTT | CASSLGQGAASNQPQHF
TRBJ2-3 | TRBV15 | TRBD2 | NA | TGTGCCACCAGCAGTGGTAATCCGGGACTAGCGTCCAGCGGCGCAGATACGCAGTATTTT | CATSSGNPGLASSGADTQYF
TRBJ2-5 | TRBV9 | TRBD2 | NA | TGTGCCAGCAGCGTCGGGACTAGCGTACCCCAGGAGACCCAGTACTTC | CASSVGTSVPQETQYF
TRBJ2-7 | TRBV7-2 | NA | NA | TGTGCCAGCAGCTTAGATGCAGGGTCCTCCCACGAGCAGTACTTC | CASSLDAGSSHEQYF
TRBJ1-5 | TRBV2 | TRBD1 | NA | TGTGCCAGCAGTTACACAGGGGCTAGCAATCAGCCCCAGCATTTT | CASSYTGASNQPQHF
TRBJ2-1 | TRBV5-4 | TRBD2 | NA | TGTGCCAGCAGCTTGGTTGCGGGGGATGAGCAGTTCTTC | CASSLVAGDEQFF
TRBJ2-2 | TRBV19 | NA | few | TGTGCCAGTAGACAGGACCTACTCACCGGGGAGCTGTTTTTT | CASRQDLLTGELFF
TRBJ2-1 | TRBV4-1 | NA | NA | TGCGCCAGCAGCCAAGTCCTGGCGGGGAAAGAACCCTACAATGAGCAGTTCTTC | CASSQVLAGKEPYNEQFF
TRBJ2-2 | TRBV29-1 | TRBD1 | once | TGCAGCGTTGCTGCAGGGGGTAACACCGGGGAGCTGTTTTTT | CSVAAGGNTGELFF